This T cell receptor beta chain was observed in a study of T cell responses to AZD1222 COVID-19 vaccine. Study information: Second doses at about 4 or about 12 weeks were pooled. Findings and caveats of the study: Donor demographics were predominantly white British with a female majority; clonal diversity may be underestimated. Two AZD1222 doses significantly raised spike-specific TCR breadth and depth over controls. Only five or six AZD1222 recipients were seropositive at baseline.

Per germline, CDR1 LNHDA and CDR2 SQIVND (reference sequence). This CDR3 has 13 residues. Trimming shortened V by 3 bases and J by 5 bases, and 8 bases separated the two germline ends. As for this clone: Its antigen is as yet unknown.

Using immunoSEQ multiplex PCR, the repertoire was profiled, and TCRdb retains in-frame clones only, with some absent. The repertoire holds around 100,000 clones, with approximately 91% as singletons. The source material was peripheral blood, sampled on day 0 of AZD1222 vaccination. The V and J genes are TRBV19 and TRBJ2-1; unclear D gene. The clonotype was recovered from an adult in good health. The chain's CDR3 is CASSISTNNEQFF. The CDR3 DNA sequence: TGTGCCAGTAGTATTAGTACCAACAATGAGCAGTTCTTC.